This TCR beta chain was sequenced in a study of cytomegalovirus exposure and HLA in healthy donors. Primers for the PCR totalled 60 Vbeta and 13 Jbeta. Repertoires were generated with immunoSEQ multiplex PCR, while TCRdb's copy carries only in-frame clones and drops some. The profile shows under 170,000 clones, about 85% of them singletons. CDR3 size: 15 residues. Germline assignment: CDR1 SGHRS and CDR2 YFSETQ. V was trimmed by 0 bases and J by 6 bases, leaving 16 bases between them. In regard to this clone: The antigen remains unidentified.

Study-wide results and caveats: For TCR beta chains, V- and J-gene trimming was later linked to a missense DCLRE1C variant. Most TCRs appeared rarely, but some public TCRs recurred in many donors. Per a later analysis, HLA-associated TCR beta chains showed more clonal expansion than other, equally common TCR beta chains.

The rearrangement links TRBV5-1 to TRBJ2-7; D may be TRBD2 (6 bases). The sequence was collected from a human donor in good health. Sequencing was done on a sample of PBMCs. The CDR3 protein is CASSLDGRVSGEQYF. As DNA, the CDR3 is TGCGCCAGCAGCTTGGACGGCAGGGTTAGCGGCGAGCAGTACTTC.